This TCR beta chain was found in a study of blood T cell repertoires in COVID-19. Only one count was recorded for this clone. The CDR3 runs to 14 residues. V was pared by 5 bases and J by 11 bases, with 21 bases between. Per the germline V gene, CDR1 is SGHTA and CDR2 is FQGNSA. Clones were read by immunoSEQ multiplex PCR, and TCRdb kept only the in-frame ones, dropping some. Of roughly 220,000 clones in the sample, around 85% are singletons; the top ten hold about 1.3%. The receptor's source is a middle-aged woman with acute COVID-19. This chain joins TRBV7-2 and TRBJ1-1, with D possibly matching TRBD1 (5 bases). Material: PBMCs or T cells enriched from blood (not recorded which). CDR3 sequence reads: CASSISGGTGGAFF. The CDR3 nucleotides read TGTGCCAGCAGCATCAGTGGTGGGACCGGGGGGGCTTTCTTT.